This entry features one T cell receptor (beta chain) sequence. Its target is not known. This CDR3 is built from 13 residues. Through a sample-barcoded 5' primer and a J-beta primer mix, a second PCR was run for roughly 7 to 11 cycles. MiXCR, applied by TCRdb to the 5' RACE reads, yields one record per CDR3 protein. The table has about 800,000 distinct CDR3 sequences, 46% seen once. This entry comes from a study of blood T cells in healthy people across ages. Findings of the study overall: A roughly linear fall in TCR beta diversity per million T cells was seen with increasing age.

Caucasian individuals from Russia who were healthy and aged about 6 to 95 acted as donors. Sequencing was performed on blood. This TCR came from an elderly man in good health. The rearrangement joins TRBV21-1 to TRBJ2-4; the table's D call, TRBD2, was not checked against the DNA. Gene TRBJ2-7 matches the end of the DNA better, so the J call may be wrong. TRBV21-1 is noted as a pseudogene. The CDR3 DNA follows: TGTGCCAGCAGCAAGACTAGCGTTTACGAGCAGTACTTC. This encodes CASSKTSVYEQYF.